The rows below give T cell receptor beta chains drawn from one sample of a study of blood T cell repertoires in COVID-19. The method was immunoSEQ multiplex PCR; TCRdb's version includes in-frame clones alone and lacks a portion of them. The sample holds about 90,000 clones, about four fifths seen once. The sequencing input was peripheral blood. The receptors derive from a man in his 60s with acute or convalescent COVID-19. Both conserved end residues are part of each CDR3. Fields, in order: J gene, clone size, D gene, CDR3 length, V gene, CDR3 DNA, CDR3 protein. A D gene is named only where the DNA matches it firmly. Rows may omit the clone size; those that give it use once, few, many or a size class.

TRBJ2-2 once - 15 TRBV9 TGTGCCAGCAGCGCTTCGGGGTCGAACACCGGGGAGCTGTTTTTT CASSASGSNTGELFF
TRBJ2-7 few - 13 TRBV5-1 TGCGCCAGCAGCGAAAGGACTCTTCTGGGGCAGTACTTC CASSERTLLGQYF
TRBJ2-7 - - 13 TRBV7-2 TGTGCCAGCAGCTTAGGCAGGGTAGACGAGCAGTACTTC CASSLGRVDEQYF
TRBJ2-2 - - 17 TRBV4-1 TGCGCCAGCAGCCAAGTTGATATGGGGCTGAGGACCGGGGAGCTGTTTTTT CASSQVDMGLRTGELFF
TRBJ2-1 - - 11 TRBV12-3/TRBV12-4 TGTGCCAGCAGTTTAGGAGGTGAGCAGTTCTTC CASSLGGEQFF
TRBJ1-2 - - 15 TRBV27 TGTGCCAGCAGTTTGGGTCACGGGCGGGACTATGGCTACACCTTC CASSLGHGRDYGYTF
TRBJ2-3 - TRBD2 17 TRBV7-3 TGTGCCAGCAGCTTAAAAGGTGTTCATCGGGGGGCAGATACGCAGTATTTT CASSLKGVHRGADTQYF
TRBJ2-3 - TRBD2 15 TRBV7-3 TGTGCCAGCAGCCGGACTAGCGGGGGATTAAATACGCAGTATTTT CASSRTSGGLNTQYF
TRBJ2-1 - TRBD1 16 TRBV24-1 TGTGCCACCAGTGATTCGGACAGGGATTACTACAATGAGCAGTTCTTC CATSDSDRDYYNEQFF
TRBJ1-5 - - 15 TRBV5-1 TGCGCCAGCAGCTTGGAGGGGGGGTCTGGACAGCCCCAGCATTTT CASSLEGGSGQPQHF
TRBJ2-6 - - 16 TRBV7-3 TGTGCCAGCAGCTTACTTACAGGGTCTGGGGCCAACGTCCTGACTTTC CASSLLTGSGANVLTF
TRBJ1-2 once - 13 TRBV6-5 TGTGCCAGCAGCGGGGGGGTCTCCTATGGCTACACCTTC CASSGGVSYGYTF
TRBJ1-6 - TRBD1 15 TRBV4-1 TGCGCCAGCAGCCAGGGACAGGGCCCGGCAGGCCCCCTCCACTTT CASSQGQGPAGPLHF
TRBJ1-4 - - 15 TRBV27 TGTGCCAGCAGTGTAAACCTAGGGGCTAATGAAAAACTGTTTTTT CASSVNLGANEKLFF
TRBJ1-6 - - 14 TRBV7-4 TGTGCCAGCAGCTTAGGGCGGGATAATTCACCCCTCCACTTT CASSLGRDNSPLHF
TRBJ1-2 - TRBD1 17 TRBV5-6 TGTGCCAGCAGTTATTACACCGGGACAGTGATTAACTATGGCTACACCTTC CASSYYTGTVINYGYTF
TRBJ2-7 - TRBD2 14 TRBV6-5 TGTGCCAGCTGGCGGGGGGACCTTGCCTACGAGCAGTACTTC CASWRGDLAYEQYF
TRBJ2-2 - - 15 TRBV9 TGTGCCAGCAGCGTAGAATGGGGCAGGGGCGGGGAGCTGTTTTTT CASSVEWGRGGELFF
TRBJ2-7 - - 16 TRBV4-3 TGCGCCAGCAGCCAAGATCGAGGGGGGGGGCTCCACGAGCAGTACTTC CASSQDRGGGLHEQYF
TRBJ1-2 - - 14 TRBV10-2 TGCGCCAGCAGTGACGGGACAACAGGCTCCGGCTACACCTTC CASSDGTTGSGYTF
TRBJ2-2 - TRBD1 16 TRBV7-2 TGTGCCAGCAGCCCTCGGGGACAGGGACGTTCCGGGGAGCTGTTTTTT CASSPRGQGRSGELFF
TRBJ1-6 - - 14 TRBV3-1/TRBV3-2 TGTGCCAGCAGCCAAGCGGGACACGGTTCACCCCTCCACTTT CASSQAGHGSPLHF
TRBJ2-2 - TRBD1 15 TRBV19 TGTGCCAGTAGCGGGACAGGGGTGAATGCCGGGGAGCTGTTTTTT CASSGTGVNAGELFF
TRBJ1-4 - TRBD1 16 TRBV2 TGTGCCAGCACCGCCGGGACAGGGGGCATATATGAAAAACTGTTTTTT CASTAGTGGIYEKLFF
TRBJ1-2 - - 14 TRBV6-1 TGTGCCAGCAGTGAAGGGGGGCACTTCTATGGCTACACCTTC CASSEGGHFYGYTF
TRBJ2-1 - TRBD1 15 TRBV6-5 TGTGCCAGCGAAGACAGGGGGTCCCATCACAATGAGCAGTTCTTC CASEDRGSHHNEQFF
TRBJ2-5 - - 15 TRBV14 TGTGCCAGCAGCCAAGGATTAAAGCCTTGGGAGACCCAGTACTTC CASSQGLKPWETQYF
TRBJ2-1 - - 16 TRBV12-5 TGTGCTAGTGGTTCCCGCTCTCGGACGGGGAACAATGAGCAGTTCTTC CASGSRSRTGNNEQFF
TRBJ1-1 few - 13 TRBV3-1/TRBV3-2 TGTGCCAGCAGCCAATCGGAAGGGGGAGTCGGTTTCTTT CASSQSEGGVGFF
TRBJ1-4 - TRBD1 16 TRBV6-6 TGTGCCAGCAGTCCCCGACAGGGCGGGACTAATGAAAAACTGTTTTTT CASSPRQGGTNEKLFF
TRBJ1-2 few - 13 TRBV9 TGTGCCAGCAGCGTAGCTCTGACACACGGCTACACCTTC CASSVALTHGYTF
TRBJ2-3 - TRBD1 16 TRBV20-1 TGCAGTGCTAGTCGTTCGGACAGGGGGTTGGCAGATACGCAGTATTTT CSASRSDRGLADTQYF
TRBJ1-2 - - 13 TRBV6-5 TGTGCCAGCCGACAAAACGGGGTGTTTGGCTACACCTTC CASRQNGVFGYTF
TRBJ2-7 - - 15 TRBV27 TGTGCCAGCAGTTCGACAGGATACCCGACCTACGAGCAGTACTTC CASSSTGYPTYEQYF
TRBJ1-4 - TRBD1 14 TRBV5-5 TGTGCCAGCAGCTCAACAGGGGGCATTGAAAAACTGTTTTTT CASSSTGGIEKLFF
TRBJ2-1 - - 15 TRBV3-1/TRBV3-2 TGTGCCAGCAGCCGCGGCGGACTATCCTACAATGAGCAGTTCTTC CASSRGGLSYNEQFF
TRBJ1-2 - - 15 TRBV6-1 TGTGCCAGCAGTGAAGCTGGGGGCGTCGGCTATGGCTACACCTTC CASSEAGGVGYGYTF
TRBJ2-2 - - 14 TRBV19 TGTGCCAGTAGTATAGCCGGGTTCGGGGGGGAGCTGTTTTTT CASSIAGFGGELFF
TRBJ1-1 - - 13 TRBV7-2 TGTGCCAGCAGCTTACAAGGGGCCACTGAAGCTTTCTTT CASSLQGATEAFF
TRBJ1-6 - TRBD1 17 TRBV7-2 TGTGCCAGCAGCGTAGACAGGGGCCACTCCTATAATTCACCCCTCCACTTT CASSVDRGHSYNSPLHF
TRBJ2-7 - - 15 TRBV5-8 TGTGCCAGCAGCTTGGCCGGGGGATCGGGGTACGAGCAGTACTTC CASSLAGGSGYEQYF
TRBJ2-5 - - 12 TRBV7-8 TGTGCCAGCAGCTTCCAACAAGAGACCCAGTACTTC CASSFQQETQYF